The 10 T cell receptor beta chains below all came from one sample that was sequenced in a study of blood T cell repertoires in COVID-19. The table came from immunoSEQ multiplex PCR; TCRdb's copy has only in-frame clones and leaves some out. The sample lists 150,000 to 180,000 clones, roughly 80% seen once, with roughly 3.5% in the top ten. Input material: peripheral blood. The source of these receptors is a woman of 80 years or more with acute or convalescent COVID-19.

The chain carries TRBV3-1 (or the pseudogene TRBV3-2) and TRBJ2-7; possible D gene TRBD1, 6 bases. CDR3 length: 13 residues. Germline V gene sequence: CDR1 LGHDT, CDR2 YNNKEL (reference sequence). The V gene lost 2 bases and the J gene lost 1 base, with 6 bases spanning the gap. CDR3 loop: CASSQQGSYEQYF. The CDR3 bases are TGTGCCAGCAGCCAACAGGGGTCCTACGAGCAGTACTTC.

The CDR3 here is CASSIGATGGDTQYF. The CDR3 nucleotides read TGTGCCAGCAGCATCGGGGCCACGGGGGGAGATACGCAGTATTTT. This chain joins TRBV7-9 and TRBJ2-3; 7 bases line up with TRBD2. Germline V gives CDR1 SEHNR, CDR2 FQNEAQ (reference sequence). This CDR3 spans 15 amino acids. V trimming: 5 bases; J trimming: 5 bases; junction bases outside the gene matches: 10.

J is TRBJ1-1 and V is TRBV15; the D is unclear. Germline CDR1 reads LNHNV; CDR2 reads YYDKDF (reference sequence). V was shortened by 0 bases and J by 7 bases, with 6 bases between the two germline ends. The CDR3 runs to 12 residues. In nucleotides, the CDR3 is TGTGCCACCAGCAGAGAGCGGGGTGAAGCTTTCTTT. Protein: CATSRERGEAFF.

The sample holds one count of this clone. This chain links TRBV12-3 or TRBV12-4 with TRBJ1-6; D remains unclear. Trimming took 3 bases from V and 7 from J, leaving 4 bases between them. There are 12 residues in the CDR3. This CDR3 is CASSFLNSPLHF. The DNA for the CDR3 is TGTGCCAGCAGTTTCTTAAATTCACCCCTCCACTTT.

The gene calls are TRBV27 and TRBJ1-2, with 8 positions matching TRBD1. The V gene's germline CDR1 is MNHEY and CDR2 SMNVEV (reference sequence). V dropped 6 bases and J dropped 1; count of bases not matched to a gene: 7. There are 15 residues in the CDR3. This CDR3 is CASSSGGSGNYGYTF. As DNA, the CDR3 is TGTGCCAGCAGCTCAGGGGGCTCGGGTAACTATGGCTACACCTTC.

The chain carries TRBV29-1 and TRBJ1-5; D call uncertain. This CDR3 spans 13 amino acids. V was shortened by 2 bases and J by 3 bases, with 8 bases between the two germline ends. Germline assignment: CDR1 SQVTM and CDR2 ANQGSEA. The CDR3 nucleotides are TGCAGCGTTGAACTAACCCCCAATCAGCCCCAGCATTTT. Its translation: CSVELTPNQPQHF.

The chain employs TRBV19 and TRBJ1-2, with 7 bases aligning to TRBD1. The V gene end was trimmed by 5 bases and the J gene end by 4 bases; junction bases not matched to a gene: 7. The CDR3 runs to 14 residues. Germline V gives CDR1 LNHDA, CDR2 SQIVND (reference sequence). CDR3 residues: CASSLTRDSYGYTF. CDR3 DNA sequence: TGTGCCAGTAGTCTGACCCGGGACAGCTATGGCTACACCTTC.

This clone was counted a single time. V gene TRBV7-8 combines with J gene TRBJ1-2, with TRBD1 as a possible D gene (6 bases). The CDR3 consists of 17 residues. The V and J ends lost 4 bases and 0 bases respectively, with 18 bases between them. Germline CDR1 is SGHVS and CDR2 is FQNEAQ. The CDR3 DNA sequence: TGTGCCAGCAGCTCCAAAACTCCAGGGGTAGCTAACTATGGCTACACCTTC. Translation gives CASSSKTPGVANYGYTF.

This chain joins TRBV7-9 and TRBJ2-7, with 7 bases aligning to TRBD1. With V trimmed by 3 bases and J by 4 bases, 0 bases remained unmatched. The CDR3 runs to 12 residues. Germline lookup yields CDR1 SEHNR and CDR2 FQNEAQ (reference sequence). The chain's CDR3 is CASSLGQYEQYF. CDR3 DNA sequence: TGTGCCAGCAGCTTGGGACAGTACGAGCAGTACTTC.

The chain employs TRBV7-3 and TRBJ2-1, with a possible D match to TRBD2 (6 bases). Deletions cut 1 base from V and 1 base from J, with 14 bases between. Germline V CDR1 and CDR2: SGHTA, FQGTGA. CDR3 length equals 17 residues. CDR3 region: CASSLNLAGSSYNEQFF. Written as DNA, the CDR3 is TGTGCCAGCAGCTTAAATCTGGCGGGATCGTCCTACAATGAGCAGTTCTTC.